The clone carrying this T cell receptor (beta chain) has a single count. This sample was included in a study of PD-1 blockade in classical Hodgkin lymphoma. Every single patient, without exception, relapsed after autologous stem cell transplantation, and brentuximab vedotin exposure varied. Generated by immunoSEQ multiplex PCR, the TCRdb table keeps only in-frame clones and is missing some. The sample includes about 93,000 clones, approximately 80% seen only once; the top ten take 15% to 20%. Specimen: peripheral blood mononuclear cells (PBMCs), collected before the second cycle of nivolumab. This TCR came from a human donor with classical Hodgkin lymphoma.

CDR3 amino acids: CASSFLPVGGTYNEQFF. The CDR3 DNA reads TGTGCCAGCAGCTTTCTCCCCGTCGGGGGTACCTACAATGAGCAGTTCTTC. This chain connects TRBV11-2 to TRBJ2-1; perhaps TRBD2 as D (6 bases). Trimming shortened V by 3 bases and J by 2 bases, and 17 bases separated the two germline ends. The germline V gene encodes CDR1 SGHAT and CDR2 FQNNGV. The CDR3 loop spans 17 amino acids.